The 19 T cell receptor beta chains below come from one sample, sequenced in a study of post-analysis software for immune sequencing data. Unique molecular identifiers were built into the TCR beta cDNA libraries. TCRdb re-called the PCR reads through MiXCR, storing one row per CDR3 protein. The sample consists of hundreds of thousands of distinct CDR3 sequences, just under 30% of them appearing once. Broader study findings: Roughly five TRBV segments appeared more often in patients than in controls, and TRBV5-6, TRBV5-1 and TRBV20-1 were among these.

These receptors' targets are unknown. The sample was blood. The receptors shown here come from a girl aged 10-17 years with multiple sclerosis.

This clonotype turned up a few times. This rearrangement joins TRBV28 to TRBJ2-5; D call uncertain. With 3 bases removed from V and 2 bases from J, the gap between germline ends came to 13 bases. There are 15 residues in the CDR3. From germline, CDR1 is MDHEN and CDR2 SYDVKM. The CDR3, as DNA: TGTGCCAGCAGTTTCTATGTTTCCCGGCAAGAGACCCAGTACTTC. This codes for CASSFYVSRQETQYF.

V and J are TRBV7-9 and TRBJ2-1, with 10 positions matching TRBD2. Germline V gives CDR1 SEHNR, CDR2 FQNEAQ (reference sequence). With 3 bases clipped from V and 4 bases from J, the junction kept 9 bases outside the gene matches. This CDR3 comprises 17 residues. CDR3 loop: CASSLAISGRRYNEQFF. The CDR3 region has the DNA TGTGCCAGCAGCTTGGCCATTAGCGGGAGGAGATACAATGAGCAGTTCTTC.

The V gene is TRBV5-1, the J gene TRBJ2-7; 7 bases line up with TRBD2. Germline-derived CDR1 and CDR2 are SGHRS and YFSETQ. Trimming at V came to 7 bases and at J to 4 bases, leaving 8 bases not matched to a gene. This CDR3 has 13 residues. In DNA, the CDR3 is TGCGCCAGCGACCCCCAGCGGGGTTACGAGCAGTACTTC. As protein: CASDPQRGYEQYF.

V gene TRBV18 combines with J gene TRBJ2-4; 8 nucleotides agree with TRBD1. Germline CDR1 is KGHSH and CDR2 is LQKENI. CDR3 length: 19 amino acids. V lost 1 base, J lost 2 bases, and 13 bases stayed unmatched. As DNA, the CDR3 is TGTGCCAGCTCACCACAATTTAGTACGGGACAGGTATCCAAAAACATTCAGTACTTC. Residues: CASSPQFSTGQVSKNIQYF.

The rearrangement uses TRBV10-3 and TRBJ1-1; D gene uncertain. In germline, CDR1 is ENHRY, CDR2 SYGVKD. The length of the CDR3 is 15 residues. With 2 bases removed from V and 3 bases from J, the gap between germline ends came to 13 bases. CDR3: CAISEAGAADTEAFF. The CDR3 bases are TGTGCCATCAGTGAGGCGGGTGCGGCAGACACTGAAGCTTTCTTT.

J is TRBJ1-2 and V is TRBV12-3 or TRBV12-4; 7 nucleotides match TRBD1. The CDR3 totals 16 residues. V lost 6 bases to trimming and J lost 0 bases; unmatched junction nucleotides: 10. CDR3 loop: CASSTRQGVSNYGYTF. The CDR3 DNA reads as TGTGCCAGCAGCACGAGACAGGGAGTCTCTAACTATGGCTACACCTTC.

This chain connects TRBV2 to TRBJ1-1; TRBD1 is a possible D gene (5 bases). The CDR3 runs to 14 residues. Germline V gives CDR1 SNHLY, CDR2 FYNNEI. Trimming left V 8 bases short and J 6 bases short, with 19 bases between. The CDR3: CASEQGRQHPEAFF. CDR3 DNA sequence: TGTGCCAGCGAGCAAGGACGACAGCACCCTGAAGCTTTCTTT.

This clonotype was seen at least ten times. The chain recombines TRBV29-1 with TRBJ2-1; possible D gene TRBD1, 6 bases. Germline CDR1 SQVTM, CDR2 ANQGSEA. The CDR3 has 11 residues. Deletions cut 6 bases from V and 3 bases from J, with 6 bases between. The CDR3 DNA sequence: TGCAGCGTGACAGGCTACAATGAGCAGTTCTTC. Residues: CSVTGYNEQFF.

This chain's CDR3 is CASSLTRGYQETQYF. CDR3 DNA sequence: TGTGCCAGCAGCCTCACGAGGGGTTACCAAGAGACCCAGTACTTC. V is TRBV3-1 and J is TRBJ2-5; TRBD1 or TRBD2 may be the D gene (5 bases each). CDR1 is LGHDT, CDR2 YNNKEL, per germline (reference sequence). The CDR3 runs to 15 residues. V lost 4 bases and J lost 0, with 12 bases in between.

This chain links TRBV10-3 with TRBJ2-3; D gene ambiguous. V lost 6 bases and J lost 4, with 8 bases in between. Germline CDR1 ENHRY, CDR2 SYGVKD. The CDR3 contains 12 residues. The CDR3 DNA follows: TGTGCCATCAGCGATGACGCAGATACGCAGTATTTT. Translated, it gives CAISDDADTQYF.

The gene calls are TRBV12-3 or TRBV12-4 and TRBJ1-5, with D possibly matching TRBD1 (6 bases). The CDR3 totals 19 residues. V was clipped by 6 bases and J by 0 bases, with 24 bases between them. CDR3 nucleotide sequence: TGTGCCAGCAGCTGGGTTGGGTCTACCCCAGGGGATAGCAATCAGCCCCAGCATTTT. It specifies CASSWVGSTPGDSNQPQHF.

In its sample, this clonotype was seen once. Relative to the germline gene, one junction end is altered; a read error may explain this. The J gene is TRBJ2-3, the V gene TRBV24-1; D possibly uses TRBD1 or TRBD2 (5 bases each). This CDR3 region has 15 residues. Germline-derived CDR1 and CDR2 are KGHDR and SFDVKD. The CDR3 spells CAASRDGENTDTQYF. In DNA form, the CDR3 reads TGTGCCGCCAGTCGGGACGGAGAGAACACAGATACGCAGTATTTT.

This clonotype was observed at least ten times. The V call is TRBV29-1, the J call TRBJ2-1, with D tentatively TRBD1 or TRBD2 (5 bases each). This CDR3 has 17 amino acids. Germline V gene sequence: CDR1 SQVTM, CDR2 ANQGSEA. V lost 1 base and J 0 bases, leaving 16 bases between the germline ends. The CDR3, as DNA: TGCAGCGTTGAAGTACTTCAAGGGACGGCCTCCTACAATGAGCAGTTCTTC. Translating gives CSVEVLQGTASYNEQFF.

V gene TRBV20-1 combines with J gene TRBJ2-1; tentatively, D is TRBD2 (5 bases). The CDR3 consists of 14 residues. CDR1 is DFQATT and CDR2 is SNEGSKA in the germline V gene (reference sequence). The V end was cut by 5 bases, the J end by 6 bases, with 17 bases between. CDR3 sequence (DNA): TGCAGTGCTCCCCGCCCTGCCGCGGGCAATGAGCAGTTCTTC. Translated, it gives CSAPRPAAGNEQFF.

The chain combines TRBV28 with TRBJ1-2; D may be TRBD1 (5 bases). CDR1 is MDHEN and CDR2 is SYDVKM in the germline V gene. The CDR3 has 14 amino acids. Trimming left V 5 bases short and J 8 bases short, with 18 bases between. The CDR3 DNA reads as TGTGCCAGCAGTCCCCAGGGCCCACGGATGGGCTACACCTTC. It encodes CASSPQGPRMGYTF.

The chain uses TRBV5-6 and TRBJ2-7; tentative D call: TRBD1 (5 bases). V shed 0 bases and J shed 3 bases, with 10 bases lying between them. CDR3 size: 14 residues. Germline loops: CDR1 SGHDT, CDR2 YYEEEE. The CDR3 DNA reads as TGTGCCAGCAGCTTGGTTCCAGGGAACTACGAGCAGTACTTC. Its translation is CASSLVPGNYEQYF. The full variable domain, rest sourced from reference TRBV5-6 and TRBJ2-7, is DAGVTQSPTHLIKTRGQQVTLRCSPKSGHDTVSWYQQALGQGPQFIFQYYEEEERQRGNFPDRFSGHQFPNYSSELNVNALLLGDSALYLCASSLVPGNYEQYFGPGTRLTVT.

This clonotype has more than one count but fewer than ten. This chain uses TRBV12-3 or TRBV12-4 with TRBJ2-7; 7 nucleotides agree with TRBD2. V shed 6 bases, J shed 0 bases, and the junction held 5 bases outside the gene matches. The length of the CDR3 is 14 residues. CDR3 amino acids: CASRGPGGSYEQYF. CDR3 DNA: TGTGCCAGCAGGGGGCCGGGGGGCTCCTACGAGCAGTACTTC.

This clonotype was seen ten or more times. The rearrangement links TRBV15 to TRBJ2-7; a possible D gene is TRBD1 (6 bases). V gave up 5 bases and J gave up 1 base, with 15 bases separating them. There are 15 residues in the CDR3. Germline CDR1 is LNHNV and CDR2 is YYDKDF (reference sequence). CDR3 in DNA: TGTGCCACCAGCCTTTTGGGGCAGGGGTCCTACGAGCAGTACTTC. This encodes CATSLLGQGSYEQYF.

About this clonotype: This may be a read error: a much more frequent sequence differs by one nucleotide. This rearrangement joins TRBV29-1 to TRBJ2-7; no clear D gene. CDR1 is SQVTM and CDR2 is ANQGSEA in the germline V gene. The length of the CDR3 is 12 residues. V dropped 6 bases and J dropped 6 bases, with 15 bases sitting between them. The DNA of the CDR3 is TGCAGCGTCGGGCCCCAGTACTGCGAGCAGTACTTC. This codes for CSVGPQYCEQYF.